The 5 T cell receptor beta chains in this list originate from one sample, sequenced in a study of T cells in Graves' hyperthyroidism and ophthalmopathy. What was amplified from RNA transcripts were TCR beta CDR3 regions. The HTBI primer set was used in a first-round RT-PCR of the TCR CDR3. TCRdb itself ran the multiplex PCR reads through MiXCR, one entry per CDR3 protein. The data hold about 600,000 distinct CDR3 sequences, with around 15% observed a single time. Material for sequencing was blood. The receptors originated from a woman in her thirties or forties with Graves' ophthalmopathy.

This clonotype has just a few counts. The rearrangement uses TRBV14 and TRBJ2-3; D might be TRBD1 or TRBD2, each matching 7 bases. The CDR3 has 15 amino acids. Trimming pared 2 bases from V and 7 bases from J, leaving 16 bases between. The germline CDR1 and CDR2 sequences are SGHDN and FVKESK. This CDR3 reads CASSQSGGGQNTQYF. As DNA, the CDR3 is TGTGCCAGCAGCCAATCAGGGGGGGGCCAGAATACGCAGTATTTT.

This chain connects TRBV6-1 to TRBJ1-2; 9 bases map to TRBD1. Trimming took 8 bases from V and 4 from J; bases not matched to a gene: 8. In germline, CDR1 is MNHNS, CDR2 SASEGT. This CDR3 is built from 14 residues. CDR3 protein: CASPGQGVCYGYTF. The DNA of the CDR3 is TGTGCCAGCCCGGGACAGGGTGTTTGCTATGGCTACACCTTC.

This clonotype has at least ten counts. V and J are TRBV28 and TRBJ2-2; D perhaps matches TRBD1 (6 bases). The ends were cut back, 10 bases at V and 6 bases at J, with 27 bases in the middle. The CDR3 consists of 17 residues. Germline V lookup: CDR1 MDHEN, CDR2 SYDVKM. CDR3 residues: CATLLTTNRAGAGELFF. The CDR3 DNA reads TGTGCCACCCTCCTCACCACTAACAGGGCCGGCGCCGGGGAGCTGTTTTTT.

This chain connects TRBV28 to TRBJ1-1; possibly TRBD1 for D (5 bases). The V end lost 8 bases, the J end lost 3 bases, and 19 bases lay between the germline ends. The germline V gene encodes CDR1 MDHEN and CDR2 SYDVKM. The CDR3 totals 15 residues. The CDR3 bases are TGTGCCAGCCAAACCCGGGGGAGAAGGGACACTGAAGCTTTCTTT. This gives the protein CASQTRGRRDTEAFF.

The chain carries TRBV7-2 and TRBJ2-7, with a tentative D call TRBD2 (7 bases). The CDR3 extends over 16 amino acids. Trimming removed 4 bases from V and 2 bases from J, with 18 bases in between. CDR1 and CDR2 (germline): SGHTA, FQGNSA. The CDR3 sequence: CASSWGGGRPAYEQYF. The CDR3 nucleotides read TGTGCCAGCAGCTGGGGGGGGGGGCGGCCAGCCTACGAGCAGTACTTC.